This T cell receptor (beta chain) was observed in a study of blood T cell repertoires in COVID-19. Worth noting for this clone: This specimen includes other DNA sequences encoding the same CDR3.

The authors' processing: Nucleated cell counts were estimated from reference gene primer amplification. Data came from immunoSEQ multiplex PCR; TCRdb stores just in-frame clones and leaves some out. Clone size and V and J calls were adopted from that table, with D and trimming inferred from the DNA. The sample has about 300,000 clones, around 91% seen once. Study members were between 18 and 89 years old and lived in 20 to 30 US regions. V was clipped by 1 base and J by 7 bases, with 4 bases between them. CDR3 length equals 11 residues. Germline assignment: CDR1 SEHNR and CDR2 FQNEAQ (reference sequence).

The sequence came from a woman between 18 and 30 years old with acute COVID-19. The V and J genes are TRBV7-9 and TRBJ1-1; D not certain. Sequenced sample: PBMCs or T cells enriched from blood (not recorded which). Here the CDR3 DNA reads TGTGCCAGCAGCTTAGATCTTGAAGCTTTCTTT. The encoded protein is CASSLDLEAFF.